The subject of this entry is one T cell receptor beta chain. Antigen specificity is unknown. V lost 7 bases and J lost 1; bases outside the gene matches: 4. The CDR3 is 14 residues long. Germline loops: CDR1 LNHDA, CDR2 SQIVND (reference sequence). This specimen comes from a study of T cell responses to AZD1222 COVID-19 vaccine. Notes on the study in general: Epitopes outside B.1.351 and B.1.1.7 mutated regions reportedly drew nearly half of spike TCRs. Only a handful of AZD1222 recipients were seropositive at baseline.

Method: immunoSEQ multiplex PCR; TCRdb's copy keeps in-frame clones and lacks some. The sample includes 150,000 to 200,000 clones, less than 95% of them seen just once. The specimen comprised peripheral blood, sampled 28 days after the second AZD1222 dose. This TCR came from an adult who received the AZD1222 COVID-19 vaccine. The genes are TRBV19 and TRBJ2-3, with TRBD1 matching 8 bases. CDR3 nucleotide sequence: TGTGCCAGTACCGACAGGGGCGGCACAGATACGCAGTATTTT. Translating it yields CASTDRGGTDTQYF.